These 2 T cell receptor beta chains were all obtained from the same sample, sequenced in a study of blood T cells in healthy people across ages. Sample-barcoded 5' priming and a J-beta primer mix drove a second PCR of roughly 7 to 11 cycles. One entry per CDR3 protein, called by TCRdb with MiXCR from the 5' RACE reads. Among approximately 900,000 distinct CDR3 sequences, just under 30% were seen once, and the ten largest hold roughly 10%. These records were also assigned to another study, of T cells of mothers and their children.

Sequencing input: blood. These receptors were collected from a woman in her 40s in good health.

This clonotype was detected a few times. A much larger clone lies one base from this, so it may be a read error. V and J are TRBV7-2 and TRBJ2-1; D might be TRBD1 (6 bases). CDR3 length equals 13 residues. Deletions cut 3 bases from V and 6 bases from J, with 9 bases between. CDR1 SGHTA and CDR2 FQGNSA come from the germline V gene. The CDR3 reads CASSFGQSNEQFF. Here the CDR3 DNA reads TGTGCCAGCAGCTTTGGACAGAGCAATGAGCAGTTCTTC.

The rearrangement joins TRBV9 to TRBJ1-2; perhaps TRBD1 as D (6 bases). The CDR3 spans 14 residues. Germline CDR1 and CDR2: SGDLS and YYNGEE. V shed 2 bases and J shed 2 bases, with 10 bases lying between them. The CDR3 DNA reads TGTGCCAGCAGCGTCATTGGGACAAACTATGGCTACACCTTC. Amino acids: CASSVIGTNYGYTF. Supplemented by reference TRBV9 and TRBJ1-2, the full variable domain reads DSGVTQTPKHLITATGQRVTLRCSPRSGDLSVYWYQQSLDQGLQFLIQYYNGEERAKGNILERFSAQQFPDLHSELNLSSLELGDSALYFCASSVIGTNYGYTFGSGTRLTVV.